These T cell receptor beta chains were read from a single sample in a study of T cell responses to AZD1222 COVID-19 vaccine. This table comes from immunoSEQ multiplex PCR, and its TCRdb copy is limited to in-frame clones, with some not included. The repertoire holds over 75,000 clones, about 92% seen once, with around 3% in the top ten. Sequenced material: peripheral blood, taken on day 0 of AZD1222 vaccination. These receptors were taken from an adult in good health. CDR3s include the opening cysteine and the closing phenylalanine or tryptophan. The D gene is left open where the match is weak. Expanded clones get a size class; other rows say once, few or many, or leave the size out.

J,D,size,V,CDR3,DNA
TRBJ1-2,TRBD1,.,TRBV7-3,CASSLGGQGPNYGYTF,TGTGCCAGCAGCTTAGGTGGACAGGGCCCTAACTATGGCTACACCTTC
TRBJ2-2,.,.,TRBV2,CASSRLPSSNTGELFF,TGTGCCAGCAGTCGGTTGCCGTCCTCGAACACCGGGGAGCTGTTTTTT
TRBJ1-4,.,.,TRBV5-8,CASMRGRIPNEKLFF,TGTGCCAGTATGAGGGGGAGGATCCCTAATGAAAAACTGTTTTTT
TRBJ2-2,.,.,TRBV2,CASTSMGTGRRGELFF,TGTGCCAGCACCTCGATGGGAACAGGGAGAAGGGGGGAGCTGTTTTTT
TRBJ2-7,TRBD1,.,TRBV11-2,CASSSTGDEQYF,TGTGCCAGCAGCTCGACAGGGGACGAGCAGTACTTC
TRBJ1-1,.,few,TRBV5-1,CASSLGSNTEAFF,TGCGCCAGCAGCTTGGGATCAAACACTGAAGCTTTCTTT
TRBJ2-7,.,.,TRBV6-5,CASGEAAEGGEQYF,TGTGCCAGCGGGGAGGCGGCGGAGGGGGGCGAGCAGTACTTC
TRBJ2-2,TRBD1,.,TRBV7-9,CASSLTGENTGELFF,TGTGCCAGCAGCTTGACAGGGGAGAACACCGGGGAGCTGTTTTTT
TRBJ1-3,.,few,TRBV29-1,CSVLAGGNTIYF,TGCAGCGTCCTGGCAGGAGGAAACACCATATATTTT
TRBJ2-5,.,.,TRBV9,CASSVGGPQETQYF,TGTGCCAGCAGCGTGGGGGGGCCCCAAGAGACCCAGTACTTC
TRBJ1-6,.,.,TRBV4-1,CASSQESLGSPLHF,TGCGCCAGCAGCCAAGAAAGTTTAGGGTCACCCCTCCACTTT
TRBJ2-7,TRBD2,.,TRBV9,CASSTASGSFEQYF,TGTGCCAGCAGCACGGCTAGCGGGAGTTTCGAGCAGTACTTC
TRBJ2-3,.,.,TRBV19,CASTASGTDTQYF,TGTGCCAGTACTGCCAGCGGCACAGATACGCAGTATTTT
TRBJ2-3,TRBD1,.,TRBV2,CASSARGTDTQYF,TGTGCCAGCAGTGCCAGGGGGACAGATACGCAGTATTTT
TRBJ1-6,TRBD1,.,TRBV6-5,CASSYSVDRDGSPLHF,TGTGCCAGCAGTTACTCCGTTGACAGGGATGGTTCACCCCTCCACTTT
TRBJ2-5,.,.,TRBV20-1,CSVAPGRTQYF,TGCAGTGTGGCCCCGGGAAGGACCCAGTACTTC
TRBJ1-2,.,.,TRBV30,CAWSVFGFYGYTF,TGTGCCTGGAGTGTATTCGGCTTCTATGGCTACACCTTC
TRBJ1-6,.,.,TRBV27,CASSLSNSPLHF,TGTGCCAGCAGTTTATCGAATTCACCCCTCCACTTT
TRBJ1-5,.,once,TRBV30,CAWDSGHSNQPQHF,TGTGCCTGGGACAGTGGACATAGCAATCAGCCCCAGCATTTT
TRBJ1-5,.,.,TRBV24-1,CATRESVINNQPQHF,TGTGCCACCAGGGAGTCAGTGATTAACAATCAGCCCCAGCATTTT
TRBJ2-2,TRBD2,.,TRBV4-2,CASSQAAGAGVRTGELFF,TGTGCCAGCAGCCAGGCCGCAGGAGCGGGAGTACGTACCGGGGAGCTGTTTTTT
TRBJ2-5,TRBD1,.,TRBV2,CASPGTALTKGETQYF,TGTGCCAGTCCAGGGACAGCACTTACTAAGGGAGAGACCCAGTACTTC
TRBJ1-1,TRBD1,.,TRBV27,CASSFSPGQRAFF,TGTGCCAGCAGTTTCTCCCCGGGACAGAGGGCTTTCTTT
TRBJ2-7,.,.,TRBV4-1,CASSQVGGAYEQYF,TGCGCCAGCAGCCAAGTCGGGGGCGCCTACGAGCAGTACTTC
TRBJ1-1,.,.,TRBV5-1,CASSFGGTGTWGTEAFF,TGCGCCAGCAGCTTCGGGGGCACAGGAACCTGGGGCACTGAAGCTTTCTTT
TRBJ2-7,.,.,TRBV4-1,CASSQVGAGTLVNYEQYF,TGCGCCAGCAGCCAAGTCGGAGCCGGGACACTAGTTAATTACGAGCAGTACTTC
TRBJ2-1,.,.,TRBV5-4,CASSPHGPHNEQFF,TGTGCCAGCAGCCCACACGGGCCCCACAATGAGCAGTTCTTC
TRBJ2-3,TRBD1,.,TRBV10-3,CAISSDRGTDTQYF,TGTGCCATCAGCTCGGACAGGGGAACAGATACGCAGTATTTT
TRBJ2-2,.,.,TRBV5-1,CASSGVGQAGELFF,TGCGCCAGCAGCGGTGTGGGGCAGGCTGGGGAGCTGTTTTTT
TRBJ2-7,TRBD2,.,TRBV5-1,CASSPAGTSGIYEQYF,TGCGCCAGCAGCCCGGCCGGGACTAGCGGAATTTACGAGCAGTACTTC
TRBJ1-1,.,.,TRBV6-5,CASRNAPQTNTEAFF,TGTGCCAGCAGAAACGCCCCACAGACGAACACTGAAGCTTTCTTT
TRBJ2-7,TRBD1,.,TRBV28,CASSTGDSSYEQYF,TGTGCCAGCAGCACAGGGGATAGCTCCTACGAGCAGTACTTC
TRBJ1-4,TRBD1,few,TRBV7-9,CASSLRTGATNEKLFF,TGTGCCAGCAGCTTAAGGACAGGGGCAACTAATGAAAAACTGTTTTTT
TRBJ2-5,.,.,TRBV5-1,CASSLQGEETQYF,TGCGCCAGCAGTTTACAGGGAGAAGAGACCCAGTACTTC
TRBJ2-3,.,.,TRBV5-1,CASSLAQDTDTQYF,TGCGCCAGCAGCTTGGCGCAGGACACAGATACGCAGTATTTT
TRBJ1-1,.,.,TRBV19,CATKERQGNTEAFF,TGTGCCACCAAGGAAAGGCAGGGGAACACTGAAGCTTTCTTT
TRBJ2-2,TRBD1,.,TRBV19,CASSIVTGGSNTGELFF,TGTGCCAGTAGTATTGTGACAGGGGGAAGCAACACCGGGGAGCTGTTTTTT
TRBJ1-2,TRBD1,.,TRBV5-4,CASSFRDRGLDGYTF,TGTGCCAGCAGCTTCCGGGACAGGGGGCTGGATGGCTACACCTTC
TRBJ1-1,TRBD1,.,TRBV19,CASSMTGGTEAFF,TGTGCCAGTAGTATGACAGGGGGTACTGAAGCTTTCTTT
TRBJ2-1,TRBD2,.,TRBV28,CASSSTSGNYNEQFF,TGTGCCAGCAGTTCGACTAGCGGAAACTACAATGAGCAGTTCTTC
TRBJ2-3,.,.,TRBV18,CASSPLTGSLDTQYF,TGTGCCAGCTCCCCACTAACTGGGTCCCTGGATACGCAGTATTTT
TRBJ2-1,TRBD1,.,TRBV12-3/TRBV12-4,CASSRQGRDEQFF,TGTGCCAGCTCTAGACAGGGTCGAGATGAGCAGTTCTTC